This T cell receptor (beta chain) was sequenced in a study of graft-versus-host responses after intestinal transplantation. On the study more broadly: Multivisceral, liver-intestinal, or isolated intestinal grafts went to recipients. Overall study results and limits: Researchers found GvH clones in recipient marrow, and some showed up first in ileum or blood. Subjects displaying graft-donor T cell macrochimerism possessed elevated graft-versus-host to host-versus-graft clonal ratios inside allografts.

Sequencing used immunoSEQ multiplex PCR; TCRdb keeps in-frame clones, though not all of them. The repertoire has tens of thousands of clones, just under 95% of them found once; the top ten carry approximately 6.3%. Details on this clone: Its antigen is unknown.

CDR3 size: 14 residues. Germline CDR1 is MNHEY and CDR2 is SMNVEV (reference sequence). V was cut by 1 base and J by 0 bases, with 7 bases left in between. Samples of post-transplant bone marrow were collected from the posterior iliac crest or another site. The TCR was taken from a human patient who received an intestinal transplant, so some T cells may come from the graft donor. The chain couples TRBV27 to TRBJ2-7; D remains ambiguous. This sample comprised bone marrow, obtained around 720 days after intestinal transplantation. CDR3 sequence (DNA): TGTGCCAGCAGTTTATATCTAGACTCCTACGAGCAGTACTTC. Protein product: CASSLYLDSYEQYF.